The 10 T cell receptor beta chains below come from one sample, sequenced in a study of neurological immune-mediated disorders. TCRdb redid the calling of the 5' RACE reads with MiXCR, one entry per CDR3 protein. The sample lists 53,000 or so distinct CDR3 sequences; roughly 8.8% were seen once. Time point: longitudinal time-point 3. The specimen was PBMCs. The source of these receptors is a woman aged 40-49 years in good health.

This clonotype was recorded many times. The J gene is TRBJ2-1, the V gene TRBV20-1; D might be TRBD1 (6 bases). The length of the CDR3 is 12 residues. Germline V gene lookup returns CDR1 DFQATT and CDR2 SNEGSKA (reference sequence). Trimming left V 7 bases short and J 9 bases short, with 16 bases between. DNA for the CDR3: TGCAGTGTCGTACAGGGCAACTTTGAGCAGTTCTTC. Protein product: CSVVQGNFEQFF.

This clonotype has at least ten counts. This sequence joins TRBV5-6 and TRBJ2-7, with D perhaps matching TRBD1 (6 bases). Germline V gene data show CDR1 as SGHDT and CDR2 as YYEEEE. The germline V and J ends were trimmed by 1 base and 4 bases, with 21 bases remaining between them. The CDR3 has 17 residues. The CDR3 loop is CASSLPRLGAREYEQYF. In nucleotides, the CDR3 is TGTGCCAGCAGCTTGCCCCGACTGGGGGCGCGAGAATACGAGCAGTACTTC. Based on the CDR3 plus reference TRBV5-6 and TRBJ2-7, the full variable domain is DAGVTQSPTHLIKTRGQQVTLRCSPKSGHDTVSWYQQALGQGPQFIFQYYEEEERQRGNFPDRFSGHQFPNYSSELNVNALLLGDSALYLCASSLPRLGAREYEQYFGPGTRLTVT.

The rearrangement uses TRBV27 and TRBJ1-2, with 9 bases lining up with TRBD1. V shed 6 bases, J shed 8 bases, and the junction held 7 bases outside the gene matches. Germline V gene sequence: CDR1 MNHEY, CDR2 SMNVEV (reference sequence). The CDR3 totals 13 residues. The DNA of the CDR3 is TGTGCCAGCAGACAACAGGGGGCGATCGGCTACACCTTC. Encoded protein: CASRQQGAIGYTF.

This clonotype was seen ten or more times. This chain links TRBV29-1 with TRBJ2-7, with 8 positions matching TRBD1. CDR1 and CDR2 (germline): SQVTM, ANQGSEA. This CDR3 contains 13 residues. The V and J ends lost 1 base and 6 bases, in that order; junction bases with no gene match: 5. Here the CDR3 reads CSVEVTGGTEQYF. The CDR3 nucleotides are TGCAGCGTTGAAGTCACAGGGGGGACCGAGCAGTACTTC.

The CDR3 bases are TGTGCCAGCAGCCCTGAACTAGCGGGAGGACGGGAGACCCAGTACTTC. Translated, it gives CASSPELAGGRETQYF. This chain joins TRBV7-3 and TRBJ2-5; 12 positions agree with TRBD2. CDR3 size: 16 residues. V was clipped by 5 bases and J by 5 bases; unmatched bases: 9. Germline CDR1 and CDR2: SGHTA and FQGTGA.

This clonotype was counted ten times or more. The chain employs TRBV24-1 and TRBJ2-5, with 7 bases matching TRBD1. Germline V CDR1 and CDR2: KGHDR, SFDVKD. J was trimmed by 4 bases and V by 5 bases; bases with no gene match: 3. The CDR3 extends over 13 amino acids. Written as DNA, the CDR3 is TGTGCCACCAGTGGCGACAGGGCAGAGACCCAGTACTTC. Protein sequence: CATSGDRAETQYF.

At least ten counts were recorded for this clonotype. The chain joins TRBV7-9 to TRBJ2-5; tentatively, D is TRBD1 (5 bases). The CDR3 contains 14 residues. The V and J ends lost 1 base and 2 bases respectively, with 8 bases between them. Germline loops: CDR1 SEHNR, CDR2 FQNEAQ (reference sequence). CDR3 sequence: CASSLVGAQETQYF. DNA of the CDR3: TGTGCCAGCAGCTTAGTAGGGGCACAAGAGACCCAGTACTTC.

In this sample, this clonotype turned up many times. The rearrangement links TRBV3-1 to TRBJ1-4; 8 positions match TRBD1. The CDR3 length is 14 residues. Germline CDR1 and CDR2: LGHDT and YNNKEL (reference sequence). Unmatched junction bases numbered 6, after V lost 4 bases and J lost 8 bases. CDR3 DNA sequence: TGTGCCAGCAGCCTCGGACAGGGAGGGGAAAAACTGTTTTTT. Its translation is CASSLGQGGEKLFF. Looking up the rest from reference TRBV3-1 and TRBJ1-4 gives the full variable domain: DTAVSQTPKYLVTQMGNDKSIKCEQNLGHDTMYWYKQDSKKFLKIMFSYNNKELIINETVPNRFSPKSPDKAHLNLHINSLELGDSAVYFCASSLGQGGEKLFFGSGTQLSVL.

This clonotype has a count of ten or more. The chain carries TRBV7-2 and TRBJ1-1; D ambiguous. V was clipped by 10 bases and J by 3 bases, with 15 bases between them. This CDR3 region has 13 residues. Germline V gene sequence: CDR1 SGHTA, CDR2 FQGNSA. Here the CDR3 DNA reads TGTGCCAAACGGACCTTACTACACACTGAAGCTTTCTTT. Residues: CAKRTLLHTEAFF. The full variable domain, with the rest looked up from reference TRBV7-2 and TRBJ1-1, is GAGVSQSPSNKVTEKGKDVELRCDPISGHTALYWYRQSLGQGLEFLIYFQGNSAPDKSGLPSDRFSAERTGGSVSTLTIQRTQQEDSAVYLCAKRTLLHTEAFFGQGTRLTVV.

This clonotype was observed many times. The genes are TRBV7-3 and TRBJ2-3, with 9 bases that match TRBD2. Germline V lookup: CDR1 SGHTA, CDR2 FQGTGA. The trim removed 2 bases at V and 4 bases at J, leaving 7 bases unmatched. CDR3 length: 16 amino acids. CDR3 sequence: CASSLWAGGGPDTQYF. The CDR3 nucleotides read TGTGCCAGCAGCTTATGGGCGGGAGGGGGTCCAGATACGCAGTATTTT.